What follows are 21 T cell receptor beta chains derived from one specimen sequenced in a study of siplizumab effects on memory and regulatory T cells. These receptors have no identified antigens. This table comes from immunoSEQ multiplex PCR, and its TCRdb copy is limited to in-frame clones, with some not included. The data contain more than 13,000 clones, less than 55% of them singletons. For around six days at 37°C, the mixed lymphocyte reaction cells were kept in coculture. The sample comprised CFSE-low (dividing) CD4+ T cells sorted from an allogeneic mixed lymphocyte reaction. The receptors come from a human donor in good health; the cells came from an allogeneic mixed lymphocyte reaction. Some clones in this sample may be carry-over from other donors' samples.

This clone came up a few times. The V call is TRBV9, the J call TRBJ2-3; 10 bases are a match to TRBD2. CDR1 is SGDLS, CDR2 YYNGEE, per germline. J gave up 0 bases and V 3 bases, and 4 bases lay outside the gene matches. The CDR3 has 16 amino acids. The CDR3 DNA follows: TGTGCCAGCAGCGCCAGCGGGGGGGCTAGCACAGATACGCAGTATTTT. Amino acids: CASSASGGASTDTQYF.

The rearrangement joins TRBV11-2 to TRBJ2-7; TRBD1 or TRBD2 may be the D gene (8 bases each). Germline CDR1 SGHAT, CDR2 FQNNGV. CDR3 size: 17 residues. Trimming pared 1 base from V and 4 bases from J, leaving 20 bases between. CDR3 sequence: CASSLGTGSGSMYEQYF. CDR3 DNA sequence: TGTGCCAGCAGCTTAGGGACAGGGAGCGGGAGCATGTACGAGCAGTACTTC. Combining the CDR3 with reference TRBV11-2 and TRBJ2-7 gives the whole variable domain EAGVAQSPRYKIIEKRQSVAFWCNPISGHATLYWYQQILGQGPKLLIQFQNNGVVDDSQLPKDRFSAERLKGVDSTLKIQPAKLEDSAVYLCASSLGTGSGSMYEQYFGPGTRLTVT.

The J gene is TRBJ1-3, the V gene TRBV11-2, with D unresolved. Trimming removed 0 bases at V and 1 base at J, with 7 bases between. CDR3 length: 15 residues. Germline V gives CDR1 SGHAT, CDR2 FQNNGV. CDR3 sequence (DNA): TGTGCCAGCAGCTTAGATGGCGGGTCTGGAAACACCATATATTTT. Protein sequence: CASSLDGGSGNTIYF.

The chain is built from TRBV7-9 and TRBJ2-3; D is unresolved. Trimming pared 5 bases from V and 5 bases from J, leaving 8 bases between. The CDR3 has 12 residues. Germline V gives CDR1 SEHNR, CDR2 FQNEAQ (reference sequence). The CDR3 loop reads CASSPLGDTQYF. As DNA, the CDR3 is TGTGCCAGCAGCCCTCTGGGAGATACGCAGTATTTT.

This clone rates as medium-sized (0.01 to 0.1%). CDR3 sequence reads: CASSRTGVGGVGYTF. The DNA for the CDR3 is TGTGCCAGCAGTCGAACAGGGGTAGGAGGTGTGGGCTACACCTTC. The J gene is TRBJ1-2, the V gene TRBV2; 7 bases map to TRBD1. Germline assignment: CDR1 SNHLY and CDR2 FYNNEI. V shed 5 bases, J shed 8 bases, and the junction held 14 bases outside the gene matches. The CDR3 loop spans 15 amino acids. The full variable domain, its missing parts supplied by reference TRBV2 and TRBJ1-2, is EPEVTQTPSHQVTQMGQEVILRCVPISNHLYFYWYRQILGQKVEFLVSFYNNEISEKSEIFDDQFSVERPDGSNFTLKIRSTKLEDSAMYFCASSRTGVGGVGYTFGSGTRLTVV.

This clone was seen a few times. The chain links TRBV5-1 to TRBJ1-2; 7 bases map to TRBD1. The CDR3 is 14 residues long. With 2 bases clipped from V and 8 bases from J, the junction kept 9 bases outside the gene matches. Germline CDR1 is SGHRS and CDR2 is YFSETQ. This chain's CDR3 is CASSFDDRVAGYTF. The CDR3 nucleotides read TGCGCCAGCAGCTTCGATGACAGGGTCGCGGGCTACACCTTC.

The chain carries TRBV7-8 and TRBJ1-1; D gene unclear. Between the trimmed V and J ends, which lost 4 bases and 2 bases, there was a span of 8 bases. CDR1 is SGHVS and CDR2 is FQNEAQ in the germline V gene. This CDR3 contains 13 residues. CDR3 loop: CASSWARNTEAFF. Written as DNA, the CDR3 is TGTGCCAGCAGCTGGGCCAGAAACACTGAAGCTTTCTTT. The whole variable domain, remainder taken from reference TRBV7-8 and TRBJ1-1, is GAGVSQSPRYKVAKRGQDVALRCDPISGHVSLFWYQQALGQGPEFLTYFQNEAQLDKSGLPSDRFFAERPEGSVSTLKIQRTQQEDSAVYLCASSWARNTEAFFGQGTRLTVV.

This clone was seen a handful of times. The rearrangement joins TRBV18 to TRBJ2-3; D gene ambiguous. V was shortened by 4 bases and J by 6 bases, with 8 bases between the two germline ends. CDR3 length equals 12 residues. Germline CDR1 KGHSH, CDR2 LQKENI. CDR3 sequence reads: CASSLYPDTQYF. The CDR3 DNA reads as TGTGCCAGCTCACTCTATCCTGATACGCAGTATTTT. Supplemented by reference TRBV18 and TRBJ2-3, the full variable domain reads NAGVMQNPRHLVRRRGQEARLRCSPMKGHSHVYWYRQLPEEGLKFMVYLQKENIIDESGMPKERFSAEFPKEGPSILRIQQVVRGDSAAYFCASSLYPDTQYFGPGTRLTVL.

This chain links TRBV15 with TRBJ2-3; 8 bases fit TRBD2. Germline-derived CDR1 and CDR2 are LNHNV and YYDKDF (reference sequence). After removal of 3 bases from V and 3 bases from J, the junction contained 5 bases not matched to a gene. There are 15 residues in the CDR3. Written as DNA, the CDR3 is TGTGCCACCAGCAGCAGAACTAGCGGTACAGATACGCAGTATTTT. Its protein product is CATSSRTSGTDTQYF.

As DNA, the CDR3 is TGTGCCAGCAGTCGCCCTAGCGGAACCTACAATGAGCAGTTCTTC. Encoded protein: CASSRPSGTYNEQFF. This chain connects TRBV27 to TRBJ2-1; TRBD2 matches at 7 bases. With V trimmed by 5 bases and J by 2 bases, 6 bases remained unmatched. Germline CDR1 is MNHEY and CDR2 is SMNVEV (reference sequence). This CDR3 is built from 15 residues.

This chain connects TRBV18 to TRBJ2-5, with D hard to call. CDR1 and CDR2 from the germline V gene are KGHSH and LQKENI. Between the trimmed V and J ends, which lost 8 bases and 5 bases, there was a span of 9 bases. CDR3 size: 11 residues. As DNA, the CDR3 is TGTGCCAGCCGCCTAGGGGAGACCCAGTACTTC. It is translated as CASRLGETQYF. Full variable domain (missing parts from reference TRBV18 and TRBJ2-5): NAGVMQNPRHLVRRRGQEARLRCSPMKGHSHVYWYRQLPEEGLKFMVYLQKENIIDESGMPKERFSAEFPKEGPSILRIQQVVRGDSAAYFCASRLGETQYFGPGTRLLVL.

The chain joins TRBV6-6 to TRBJ2-7; D is uncertain. The CDR3 is made up of 14 amino acids. The germline V gene has CDR1 MNHNY and CDR2 SVGAGI (reference sequence). Trimming cost V 2 bases and J 5 bases, with 13 bases left between them. CDR3 region: CASSYVVLGNEQYF. In DNA, the CDR3 is TGTGCCAGCAGTTACGTGGTTCTGGGGAACGAGCAGTACTTC.

The chain employs TRBV6-5 and TRBJ2-7, with D perhaps TRBD1 or TRBD2 (5 bases each). The CDR3 covers 15 residues. Germline V lookup: CDR1 MNHEY, CDR2 SVGAGI. Trimming removed 3 bases from V and 6 bases from J, with 18 bases in between. The CDR3 sequence is CASSYDRPPGTEQYF. In DNA, the CDR3 is TGTGCCAGCAGTTATGATAGGCCCCCAGGGACCGAGCAGTACTTC.

This clone was counted only a few times. The CDR3 reads CASSISSGSYEQYF. The CDR3 region has the DNA TGTGCCAGTAGTATCTCTAGCGGGAGTTACGAGCAGTACTTC. The chain links TRBV19 to TRBJ2-7, with 10 bases matching TRBD2. Germline CDR1 reads LNHDA; CDR2 reads SQIVND (reference sequence). With V trimmed by 3 bases and J by 4 bases, 3 bases remained unmatched. The CDR3 totals 14 residues.

The chain joins TRBV18 to TRBJ2-5, with 9 bases matching TRBD2. V shed 3 bases and J 4 bases; nucleotides not matched to a gene: 9. Germline V gives CDR1 KGHSH, CDR2 LQKENI. This CDR3 spans 16 amino acids. The CDR3 nucleotides read TGTGCCAGCTCACCGCCAGCGGGAGGCTTAGGAGAGACCCAGTACTTC. This codes for CASSPPAGGLGETQYF. Full variable domain (missing parts from reference TRBV18 and TRBJ2-5): NAGVMQNPRHLVRRRGQEARLRCSPMKGHSHVYWYRQLPEEGLKFMVYLQKENIIDESGMPKERFSAEFPKEGPSILRIQQVVRGDSAAYFCASSPPAGGLGETQYFGPGTRLLVL.

The J gene is TRBJ1-1, the V gene TRBV6-5; D is unresolved. V shed 8 bases and J shed 5 bases, with 12 bases lying between them. Looked up from germline, CDR1 is MNHEY and CDR2 is SVGAGI. The CDR3 is 12 amino acids. The CDR3: CASERTETEAFF. The CDR3 region has the DNA TGTGCCAGCGAGAGGACTGAAACTGAAGCTTTCTTT.

This clone is labeled as large (0.1 to 1%). This chain uses TRBV6-5 with TRBJ1-2, with 9 bases matching TRBD1. The CDR3 runs to 14 residues. The V segment lost 0 bases and the J segment 10 bases; nucleotides outside the gene matches: 6. Germline values: CDR1 MNHEY, CDR2 SVGAGI. The CDR3 DNA reads as TGTGCCAGCAGTTACTCGTGGACAGGGGATGACTACACCTTC. As protein: CASSYSWTGDDYTF.

The chain joins TRBV19 to TRBJ2-7; D is possibly TRBD1 (6 bases). CDR3 length equals 13 residues. Deletions cut 3 bases from V and 2 bases from J, with 8 bases between. Germline CDR1 is LNHDA and CDR2 is SQIVND (reference sequence). CDR3 loop: CASSIGQPYEQYF. CDR3 nucleotide sequence: TGTGCCAGTAGTATCGGACAGCCCTACGAGCAGTACTTC.

In nucleotides, the CDR3 is TGTGCCAGTAGTTCAAAAAGTTTGGGCAAAAACATTCAGTACTTC. Encoded protein: CASSSKSLGKNIQYF. The genes are TRBV19 and TRBJ2-4, with D hard to call. Germline CDR1 and CDR2: LNHDA and SQIVND (reference sequence). This CDR3 has 15 residues. The ends were cut back, 5 bases at V and 3 bases at J, with 14 bases in the middle.

This clone appeared a few times. CDR3 amino acids: CASRVTGGLYTQYF. DNA of the CDR3: TGTGCCAGCAGGGTTACGGGGGGGCTATATACGCAGTATTTT. The chain is built from TRBV2 and TRBJ2-3, with TRBD2 matching over 8 bases. Per the germline V gene, CDR1 is SNHLY and CDR2 is FYNNEI. This CDR3 has 14 amino acids. With V trimmed by 6 bases and J by 7 bases, 9 bases remained unmatched.

In this sample, this clone turned up a few times. J is TRBJ2-3 and V is TRBV5-1, with 11 bases matching TRBD2. CDR1 and CDR2 from the germline V gene are SGHRS and YFSETQ. V shed 0 bases, J shed 7 bases, and the junction held 7 bases outside the gene matches. The CDR3 covers 16 residues. The CDR3 region has the DNA TGCGCCAGCAGCTTGGAGCTAGCGGGAGGCGGGAATACGCAGTATTTT. It translates to CASSLELAGGGNTQYF.